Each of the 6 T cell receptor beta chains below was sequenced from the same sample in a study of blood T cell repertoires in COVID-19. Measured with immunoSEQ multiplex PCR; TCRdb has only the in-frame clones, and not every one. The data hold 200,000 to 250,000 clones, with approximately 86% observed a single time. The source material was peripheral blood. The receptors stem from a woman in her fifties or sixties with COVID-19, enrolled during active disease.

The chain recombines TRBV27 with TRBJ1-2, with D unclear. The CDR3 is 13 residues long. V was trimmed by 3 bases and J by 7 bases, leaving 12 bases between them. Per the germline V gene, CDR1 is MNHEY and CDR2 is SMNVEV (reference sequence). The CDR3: CASSFSRFSGYTF. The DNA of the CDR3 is TGTGCCAGCAGTTTTAGCCGATTCTCTGGCTACACCTTC.

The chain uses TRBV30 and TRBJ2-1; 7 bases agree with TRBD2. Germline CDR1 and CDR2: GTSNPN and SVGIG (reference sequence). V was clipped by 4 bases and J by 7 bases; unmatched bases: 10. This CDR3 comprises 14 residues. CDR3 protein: CAWKAGVDWNEQFF. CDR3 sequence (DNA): TGTGCCTGGAAGGCGGGGGTGGATTGGAATGAGCAGTTCTTC.

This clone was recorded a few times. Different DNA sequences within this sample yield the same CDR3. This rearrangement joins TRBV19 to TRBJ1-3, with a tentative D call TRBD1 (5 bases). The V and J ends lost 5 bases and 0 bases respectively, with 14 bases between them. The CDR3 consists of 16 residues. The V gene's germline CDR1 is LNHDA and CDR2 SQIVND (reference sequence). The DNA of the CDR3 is TGTGCCAGTAGTCCCCGGGGGGGAGCCTCTGGAAACACCATATATTTT. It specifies CASSPRGGASGNTIYF.

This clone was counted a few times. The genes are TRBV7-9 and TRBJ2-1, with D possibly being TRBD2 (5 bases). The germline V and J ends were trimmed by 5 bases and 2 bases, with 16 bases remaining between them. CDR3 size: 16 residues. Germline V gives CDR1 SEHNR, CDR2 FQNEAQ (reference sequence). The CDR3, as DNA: TGTGCCAGCAGCCCCCCCGGGATTTCCACCTACAATGAGCAGTTCTTC. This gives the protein CASSPPGISTYNEQFF.

This chain's CDR3 is CASSFGKNTEAFF. DNA for the CDR3: TGTGCCAGCAGTTTCGGGAAAAACACTGAAGCTTTCTTT. The chain recombines TRBV27 with TRBJ1-1, with unresolved D. The V end lost 3 bases, the J end lost 2 bases, and 7 bases lay between the germline ends. The CDR3 loop spans 13 amino acids. Germline V gene lookup returns CDR1 MNHEY and CDR2 SMNVEV (reference sequence).

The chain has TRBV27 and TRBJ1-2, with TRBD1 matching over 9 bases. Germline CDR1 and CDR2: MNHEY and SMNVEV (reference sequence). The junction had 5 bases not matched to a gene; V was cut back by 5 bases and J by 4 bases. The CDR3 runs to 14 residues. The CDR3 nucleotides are TGTGCCAGCAGTGCCAGACAGGGGGGCTATGGCTACACCTTC. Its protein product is CASSARQGGYGYTF.